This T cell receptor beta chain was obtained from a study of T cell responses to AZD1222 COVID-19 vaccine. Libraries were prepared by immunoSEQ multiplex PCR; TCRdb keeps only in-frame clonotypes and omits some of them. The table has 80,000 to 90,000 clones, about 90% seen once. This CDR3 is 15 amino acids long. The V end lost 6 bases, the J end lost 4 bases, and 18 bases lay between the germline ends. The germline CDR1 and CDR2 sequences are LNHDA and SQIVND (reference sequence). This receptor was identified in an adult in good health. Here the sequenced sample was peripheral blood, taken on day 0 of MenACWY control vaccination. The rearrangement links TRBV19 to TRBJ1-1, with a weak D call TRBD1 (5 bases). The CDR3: CASRQPRGEGTEAFF. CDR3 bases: TGTGCCAGTAGACAACCCCGGGGGGAGGGCACTGAAGCTTTCTTT.